This T cell receptor (beta chain) is drawn from a study of OX40 agonist ivuxolimab in advanced cancers. On the study more broadly: Of mixed ages from about 23 to 79 and averaging about 56 years, the group was roughly 85% male. Overall study results and limits: In the 0.1 to 3.0 mg/kg range, CD4+ and CD8+ blood T cells had expanded clonally by week 6.

A word on this clone: Its antigen remains unidentified.

The trim removed 5 bases at V and 6 bases at J, leaving 7 bases unmatched. Per the germline V gene, CDR1 is LNHDA and CDR2 is SQIVND (reference sequence). The CDR3 length is 13 residues. Some clones are missing from TCRdb's copy, which holds only in-frame ones; the method was immunoSEQ multiplex PCR. The table has approximately 81,000 clones, about 85% seen once. Autoimmune disease history or systemic immunosuppression led to patients being barred. The sequence came from an adult with an advanced solid tumor such as melanoma, head and neck, liver or kidney cancer. This chain uses TRBV19 with TRBJ2-7; 7 nucleotides match TRBD1. The material was CD4+ or CD8+ T cells sorted from blood, obtained in a trial of the OX40 agonist ivuxolimab. DNA for the CDR3: TGTGCCAGTAGTCCGGGACAGCGTTTCGAGCAGTACTTC. Encoded protein: CASSPGQRFEQYF. Using reference TRBV19 and TRBJ2-7 for the parts outside the CDR3, the full variable domain is DGGITQSPKYLFRKEGQNVTLSCEQNLNHDAMYWYRQDPGQGLRLIYYSQIVNDFQKGDIAEGYSVSREKKESFPLTVTSAQKNPTAFYLCASSPGQRFEQYFGPGTRLTVT.